These 16 T cell receptor beta chains came from one sample sequenced in a study of blood T cell repertoires in COVID-19. Here immunoSEQ multiplex PCR was the method, and the copy in TCRdb shows in-frame clones only, minus some. Of 260,000 or so clones in the sample, 83% are singletons; the top ten hold less than 4%. What was sequenced was PBMCs or T cells enriched from blood (not recorded which). Receptors originate from a woman between 35 and 50 years old who had been exposed to COVID-19.

The chain couples TRBV11-2 to TRBJ2-7; 7 bases are a match to TRBD2. The V and J ends lost 2 bases and 5 bases, in that order; junction bases with no gene match: 6. In germline, CDR1 is SGHAT, CDR2 FQNNGV. The CDR3 consists of 14 residues. This CDR3 reads CASSLLAEFHEQYF. The CDR3 nucleotides read TGTGCCAGCAGCTTACTAGCGGAGTTCCACGAGCAGTACTTC.

The rearrangement links TRBV7-2 to TRBJ1-5; no clear D. Germline CDR1 is SGHTA and CDR2 is FQGNSA. V lost 5 bases to trimming and J lost 1 base, with 12 bases between them. The CDR3 has 15 residues. DNA of the CDR3: TGTGCCAGCAGCCCTCGCGGTCAAAGCAATCAGCCCCAGCATTTT. This encodes CASSPRGQSNQPQHF.

The chain combines TRBV5-1 with TRBJ1-5; D ambiguous. This CDR3 is 13 amino acids long. V was pared by 4 bases and J by 5 bases, with 10 bases between. Germline V lookup: CDR1 SGHRS, CDR2 YFSETQ. This CDR3 reads CASSLSSDQPQHF. The CDR3 nucleotides are TGCGCCAGCAGCCTATCGAGCGATCAGCCCCAGCATTTT.

This chain uses TRBV19 with TRBJ1-2; D remains ambiguous. Germline V lookup: CDR1 LNHDA, CDR2 SQIVND (reference sequence). This CDR3 region has 12 residues. Trimming took off 3 bases at V and 6 bases at J, with 8 bases between the two ends. This CDR3 reads CASSISTDGYTF. CDR3 in DNA: TGTGCCAGTAGTATCTCAACTGATGGCTACACCTTC.

The chain joins TRBV2 to TRBJ2-3; D unclear. The germline V and J ends were trimmed by 6 bases and 5 bases, with 9 bases remaining between them. This CDR3 comprises 12 residues. Germline V gene lookup returns CDR1 SNHLY and CDR2 FYNNEI. CDR3 nucleotide sequence: TGTGCCAGCAGCGTCCGCGGAGATACGCAGTATTTT. It specifies CASSVRGDTQYF. Filled out from reference TRBV2 and TRBJ2-3, the complete variable domain reads EPEVTQTPSHQVTQMGQEVILRCVPISNHLYFYWYRQILGQKVEFLVSFYNNEISEKSEIFDDQFSVERPDGSNFTLKIRSTKLEDSAMYFCASSVRGDTQYFGPGTRLTVL.

The chain combines TRBV2 with TRBJ2-5, with 11 bases matching TRBD1. There are 14 residues in the CDR3. CDR1 and CDR2 from the germline V gene are SNHLY and FYNNEI. Trimming took 8 bases from V and 5 from J; bases not matched to a gene: 7. CDR3 sequence: CASGRDRGMETQYF. CDR3 DNA: TGTGCCAGCGGCCGGGACAGGGGGATGGAGACCCAGTACTTC.

The rearrangement joins TRBV6-4 to TRBJ1-2; D unclear. Deletions cut 0 bases from V and 4 bases from J, with 6 bases between. CDR1 and CDR2 from the germline V gene are MRHNA and SNTAGT. The CDR3 loop spans 13 amino acids. The CDR3 sequence: CASSDSAGYGYTF. DNA of the CDR3: TGTGCCAGCAGTGACTCGGCGGGCTATGGCTACACCTTC.

The V and J genes are TRBV7-9 and TRBJ1-5; 9 bases agree with TRBD1. Germline V gene sequence: CDR1 SEHNR, CDR2 FQNEAQ (reference sequence). Trimming removed 5 bases from V and 7 bases from J; junction bases left unmatched: 6. The CDR3 extends over 14 amino acids. The CDR3 region is CASSPTGGWQPQHF. CDR3 DNA sequence: TGTGCCAGCAGCCCGACAGGGGGATGGCAGCCCCAGCATTTT.

The rearrangement links TRBV9 to TRBJ2-5; tentative D call: TRBD1 (7 bases). Trimming took off 0 bases at V and 5 bases at J, with 11 bases between the two ends. The CDR3 contains 14 residues. Germline values: CDR1 SGDLS, CDR2 YYNGEE. For the CDR3, the DNA is TGTGCCAGCAGCGTAGCAGGGGGGATGGAGACCCAGTACTTC. Encoded protein: CASSVAGGMETQYF. Variable domain in full (rest from reference TRBV9 and TRBJ2-5): DSGVTQTPKHLITATGQRVTLRCSPRSGDLSVYWYQQSLDQGLQFLIQYYNGEERAKGNILERFSAQQFPDLHSELNLSSLELGDSALYFCASSVAGGMETQYFGPGTRLLVL.

Here the CDR3 reads CASSLGGQPYGYTF. In nucleotides, the CDR3 is TGTGCCAGCAGCTTAGGAGGACAGCCTTATGGCTACACCTTC. The V and J genes are TRBV5-6 and TRBJ1-2; a weak D match, TRBD1 (6 bases). The CDR3 spans 14 residues. Deletions cut 2 bases from V and 5 bases from J, with 13 bases between. CDR1 and CDR2 from the germline V gene are SGHDT and YYEEEE.

This chain links TRBV24-1 with TRBJ1-1, with D perhaps matching TRBD1 (6 bases). The CDR3 has 15 residues. From germline, CDR1 is KGHDR and CDR2 SFDVKD. V was shortened by 7 bases and J by 11 bases, with 25 bases between the two germline ends. The DNA of the CDR3 is TGTGCCACCAGCCAGGGGTCTATAACAAGGACTGGGGCTTTCTTT. Protein product: CATSQGSITRTGAFF.

The chain links TRBV19 to TRBJ1-1, with 8 nucleotides matching TRBD1. The CDR3 sequence is 17 residues long. Losses at the gene ends were 5 bases for V and 1 base for J; bases not matched to a gene: 12. In germline, CDR1 is LNHDA, CDR2 SQIVND (reference sequence). DNA for the CDR3: TGTGCCAGTAGTCCCGAGAGATGGACAGGGAGGAACACTGAAGCTTTCTTT. It is translated as CASSPERWTGRNTEAFF.

There are a few counts of this clone. The chain has TRBV13 and TRBJ1-1; 8 bases are a match to TRBD1. The CDR3 is made up of 14 amino acids. Germline CDR1 reads PRHDT; CDR2 reads FYEKMQ (reference sequence). With 5 bases clipped from V and 3 bases from J, the junction kept 5 bases outside the gene matches. DNA of the CDR3: TGTGCCAGCAGCGACAGGGGTGGGGACACTGAAGCTTTCTTT. This sequence encodes CASSDRGGDTEAFF. The full variable domain, rest sourced from reference TRBV13 and TRBJ1-1, is AAGVIQSPRHLIKEKRETATLKCYPIPRHDTVYWYQQGPGQDPQFLISFYEKMQSDKGSIPDRFSAQQFSDYHSELNMSSLELGDSALYFCASSDRGGDTEAFFGQGTRLTVV.

This clone was counted once. J is TRBJ2-5 and V is TRBV7-3, with D maybe TRBD1 (6 bases). The germline V gene has CDR1 SGHTA and CDR2 FQGTGA. Between the trimmed V and J ends, which lost 5 bases and 0 bases, there was a span of 13 bases. The CDR3 consists of 15 residues. The chain's CDR3 is CASSPLTGNQETQYF. The CDR3 nucleotides are TGTGCCAGCAGCCCCCTAACAGGGAACCAAGAGACCCAGTACTTC.

This chain links TRBV7-9 with TRBJ1-2; 9 nucleotides line up with TRBD1. The CDR3 has 14 residues. Germline loops: CDR1 SEHNR, CDR2 FQNEAQ (reference sequence). Trimming took 4 bases from V and 4 from J; bases not matched to a gene: 4. CDR3 sequence reads: CASSSGDRAYGYTF. In nucleotides, the CDR3 is TGTGCCAGCAGCTCAGGGGACAGGGCCTATGGCTACACCTTC.

The CDR3 DNA follows: TGTGCCAGCAGTATTCCCCCGGGACTAGCGTTGGCGGAGACCCAGTACTTC. This codes for CASSIPPGLALAETQYF. The chain joins TRBV6-2 or TRBV6-3 to TRBJ2-5, with TRBD2 matching 10 bases. V shed 5 bases, J shed 5 bases, and the junction held 14 bases outside the gene matches. This CDR3 comprises 17 residues. Germline V gives CDR1 MNHEY, CDR2 SVGEGT.